Listed here are 5 T cell receptor beta chains from one sample, sequenced in a study of spatial heterogeneity in lung cancer. Study conclusions and caveats: How many expanded intratumoral alpha and beta TCRs were present tracked the tumor mutation count, which was a count of nonsynonymous mutations.

Their target antigens are unknown. The sample's time point: sample taken at primary tumor resection. In TCRdb, the 5' RACE reads were re-called with MiXCR into one record per CDR3 protein. The sample yields about 9,600 distinct CDR3 sequences, roughly 6% seen once. The sample was lung tumor tissue, taken at surgery. These receptors all stem from a male donor with early-stage non-small cell lung cancer.

This clonotype was observed many times. The chain is built from TRBV5-4 and TRBJ1-1; D is perhaps TRBD1 (6 bases). The length of the CDR3 is 16 residues. Per the germline V gene, CDR1 is SGHNT and CDR2 is YYREEE (reference sequence). V was trimmed by 4 bases and J by 0 bases, leaving 16 bases between them. CDR3 loop: CASSLGGLDMNTEAFF. CDR3 DNA sequence: TGTGCCAGCAGCCTAGGGGGACTAGATATGAACACTGAAGCTTTCTTT.

This clonotype was seen ten or more times. V is TRBV7-3 and J is TRBJ2-1; 7 bases map to TRBD2. The length of the CDR3 is 15 residues. CDR1 and CDR2 from the germline V gene are SGHTA and FQGTGA. Germline trimming cut 2 bases from V and 2 bases from J; bases unmatched to any gene: 3. The CDR3 reads CASSLGLAAYNEQFF. For the CDR3, the DNA is TGTGCCAGCAGCTTAGGCCTAGCGGCCTACAATGAGCAGTTCTTC. Full variable domain (outside the CDR3, taken from reference TRBV7-3 and TRBJ2-1): GAGVSQTPSNKVTEKGKYVELRCDPISGHTALYWYRQSLGQGPEFLIYFQGTGAADDSGLPNDRFFAVRPEGSVSTLKIQRTERGDSAVYLCASSLGLAAYNEQFFGPGTRLTVL.

The gene calls are TRBV9 and TRBJ2-3; TRBD2 matches 10 bases. The CDR3 has 19 residues. Germline CDR1 and CDR2: SGDLS and YYNGEE. J was trimmed by 2 bases and V by 0 bases; bases with no gene match: 12. The CDR3 sequence: CASSVGQGSGGTVTDTQYF. The DNA of the CDR3 is TGTGCCAGCAGCGTAGGACAGGGTAGCGGGGGGACGGTCACAGATACGCAGTATTTT.

The sample holds many counts of this clonotype. The chain couples TRBV9 to TRBJ2-5; D may be TRBD2 (5 bases). Trimming cost V 4 bases and J 4 bases, with 20 bases left between them. This CDR3 is 16 amino acids long. Germline V gives CDR1 SGDLS, CDR2 YYNGEE. This CDR3 is CASSPRGNYVGETQYF. In nucleotides, the CDR3 is TGTGCCAGCAGCCCACGAGGGAACTACGTAGGAGAGACCCAGTACTTC.

V and J are TRBV4-1 and TRBJ1-1; TRBD1 aligns across 7 bases. This CDR3 contains 15 residues. V was pared by 2 bases and J by 7 bases, with 10 bases of the junction left unmatched. Germline V gene data show CDR1 as MGHRA and CDR2 as YSYEKL. Here the CDR3 reads CASSQTPDRSNEAFF. CDR3 sequence (DNA): TGCGCCAGCAGCCAAACCCCGGACAGGAGCAATGAAGCTTTCTTT.